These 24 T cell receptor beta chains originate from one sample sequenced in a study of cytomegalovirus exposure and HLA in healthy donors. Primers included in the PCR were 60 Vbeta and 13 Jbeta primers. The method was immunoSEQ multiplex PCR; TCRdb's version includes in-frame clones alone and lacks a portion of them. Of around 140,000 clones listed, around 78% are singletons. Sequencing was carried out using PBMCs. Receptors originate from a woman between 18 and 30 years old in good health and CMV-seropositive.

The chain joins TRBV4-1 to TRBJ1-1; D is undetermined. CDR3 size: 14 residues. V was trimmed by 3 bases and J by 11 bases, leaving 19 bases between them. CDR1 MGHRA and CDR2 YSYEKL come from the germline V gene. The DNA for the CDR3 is TGCGCCAGCAGCCAGGAGTCGAGGATTGGAGGGGCTTTCTTT. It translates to CASSQESRIGGAFF.

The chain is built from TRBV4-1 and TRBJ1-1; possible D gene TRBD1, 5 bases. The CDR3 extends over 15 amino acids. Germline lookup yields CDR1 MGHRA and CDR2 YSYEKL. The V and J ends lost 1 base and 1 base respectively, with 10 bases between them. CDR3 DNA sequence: TGCGCCAGCAGCCAAGGGGGGGTGGCGAACACTGAAGCTTTCTTT. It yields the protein CASSQGGVANTEAFF.

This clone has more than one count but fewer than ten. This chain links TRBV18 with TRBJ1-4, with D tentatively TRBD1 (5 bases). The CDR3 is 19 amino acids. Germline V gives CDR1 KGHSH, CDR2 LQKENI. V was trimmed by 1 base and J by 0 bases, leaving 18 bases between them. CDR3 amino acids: CASSPLPGTTGATNEKLFF. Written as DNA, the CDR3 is TGTGCCAGCTCACCACTTCCGGGGACGACGGGAGCAACTAATGAAAAACTGTTTTTT.

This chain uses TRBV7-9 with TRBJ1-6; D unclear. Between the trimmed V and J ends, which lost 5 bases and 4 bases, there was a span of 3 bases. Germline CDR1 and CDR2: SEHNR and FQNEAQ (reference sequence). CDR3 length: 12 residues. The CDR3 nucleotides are TGTGCCAGCAGCGAGTATAATTCACCCCTCCACTTT. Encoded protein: CASSEYNSPLHF. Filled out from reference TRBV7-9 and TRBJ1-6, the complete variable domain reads DTGVSQNPRHKITKRGQNVTFRCDPISEHNRLYWYRQTLGQGPEFLTYFQNEAQLEKSRLLSDRFSAERPKGSFSTLEIQRTEQGDSAMYLCASSEYNSPLHFGNGTRLTVT.

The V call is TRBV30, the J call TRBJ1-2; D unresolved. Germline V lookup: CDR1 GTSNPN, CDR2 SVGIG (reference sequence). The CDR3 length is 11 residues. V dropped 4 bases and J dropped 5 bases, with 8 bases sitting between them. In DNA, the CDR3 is TGTGCCTGGATTAGTCTTTATGGCTACACCTTC. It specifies CAWISLYGYTF. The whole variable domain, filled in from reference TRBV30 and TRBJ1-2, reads SQTIHQWPATLVQPVGSPLSLECTVEGTSNPNLYWYRQAAGRGLQLLFYSVGIGQISSEVPQNLSASRPQDRQFILSSKKLLLSDSGFYLCAWISLYGYTFGSGTRLTVV.

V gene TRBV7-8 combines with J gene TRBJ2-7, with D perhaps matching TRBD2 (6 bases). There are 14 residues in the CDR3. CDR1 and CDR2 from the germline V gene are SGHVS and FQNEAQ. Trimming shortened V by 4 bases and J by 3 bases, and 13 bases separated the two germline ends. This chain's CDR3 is CASSWAGGNYEQYF. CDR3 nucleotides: TGTGCCAGCAGCTGGGCCGGGGGAAACTACGAGCAGTACTTC.

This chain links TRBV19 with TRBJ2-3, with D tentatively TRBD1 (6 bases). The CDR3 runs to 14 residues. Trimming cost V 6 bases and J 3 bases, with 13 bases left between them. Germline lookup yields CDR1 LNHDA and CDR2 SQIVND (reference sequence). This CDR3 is CASSPRQGTDTQYF. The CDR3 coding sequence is TGTGCCAGTAGCCCACGTCAGGGGACAGATACGCAGTATTTT.

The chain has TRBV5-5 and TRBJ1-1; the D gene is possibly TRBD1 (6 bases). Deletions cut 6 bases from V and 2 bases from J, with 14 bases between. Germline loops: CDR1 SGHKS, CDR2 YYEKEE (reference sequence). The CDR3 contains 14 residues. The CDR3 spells CASTRGGRNTEAFF. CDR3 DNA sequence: TGTGCCAGCACCCGAGGGGGTAGAAACACTGAAGCTTTCTTT.

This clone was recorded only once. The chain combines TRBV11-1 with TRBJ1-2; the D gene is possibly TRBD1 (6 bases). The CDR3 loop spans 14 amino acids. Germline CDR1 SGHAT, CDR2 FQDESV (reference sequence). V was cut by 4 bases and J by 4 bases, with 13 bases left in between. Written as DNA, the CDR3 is TGTGCCAGCAGCTCGGGACATGGATCCTATGGCTACACCTTC. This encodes CASSSGHGSYGYTF.

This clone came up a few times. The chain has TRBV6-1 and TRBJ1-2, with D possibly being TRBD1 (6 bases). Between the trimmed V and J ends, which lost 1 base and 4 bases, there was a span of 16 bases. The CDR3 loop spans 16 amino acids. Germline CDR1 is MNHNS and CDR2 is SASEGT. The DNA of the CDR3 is TGTGCCAGCAGTGAAGGATTCTCAGGGGTTGGCTATGGCTACACCTTC. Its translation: CASSEGFSGVGYGYTF.

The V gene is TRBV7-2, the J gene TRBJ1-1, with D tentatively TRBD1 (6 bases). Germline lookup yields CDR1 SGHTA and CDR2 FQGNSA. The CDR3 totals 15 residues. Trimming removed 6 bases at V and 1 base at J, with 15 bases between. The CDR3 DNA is TGTGCCAGCAGGCCCGGACAGAAAAAGAACACTGAAGCTTTCTTT. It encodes CASRPGQKKNTEAFF.

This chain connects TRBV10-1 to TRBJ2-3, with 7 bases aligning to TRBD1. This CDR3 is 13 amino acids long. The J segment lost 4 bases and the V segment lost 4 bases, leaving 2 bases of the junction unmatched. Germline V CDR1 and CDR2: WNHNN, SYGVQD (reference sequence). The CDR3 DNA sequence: TGCGCCAGCAGTGTAGGGACAGCAGATACGCAGTATTTT. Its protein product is CASSVGTADTQYF.

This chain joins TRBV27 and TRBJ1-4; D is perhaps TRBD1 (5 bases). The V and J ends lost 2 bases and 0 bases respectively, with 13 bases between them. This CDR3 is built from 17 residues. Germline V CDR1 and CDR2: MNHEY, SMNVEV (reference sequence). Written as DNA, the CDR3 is TGTGCCAGCAGTTTAAGTCGAGCGGGACCAACTAATGAAAAACTGTTTTTT. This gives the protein CASSLSRAGPTNEKLFF. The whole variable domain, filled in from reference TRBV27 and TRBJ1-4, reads EAQVTQNPRYLITVTGKKLTVTCSQNMNHEYMSWYRQDPGLGLRQIYYSMNVEVTDKGDVPEGYKVSRKEKRNFPLILESPSPNQTSLYFCASSLSRAGPTNEKLFFGSGTQLSVL.

The CDR3 nucleotides read TGTGCCAGCAGCTTACGGAGGTGGAACGACGAGACCCAGTACTTC. Translation: CASSLRRWNDETQYF. J is TRBJ2-5 and V is TRBV5-6; D is possibly TRBD2 (5 bases). Trimming pared 2 bases from V and 5 bases from J, leaving 16 bases between. Germline lookup yields CDR1 SGHDT and CDR2 YYEEEE. CDR3 size: 15 residues.

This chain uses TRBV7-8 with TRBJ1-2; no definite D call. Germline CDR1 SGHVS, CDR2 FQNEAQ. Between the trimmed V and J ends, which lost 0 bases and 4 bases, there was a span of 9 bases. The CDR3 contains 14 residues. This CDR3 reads CASSLAVEGYGYTF. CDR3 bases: TGTGCCAGCAGCTTAGCTGTCGAGGGCTATGGCTACACCTTC.

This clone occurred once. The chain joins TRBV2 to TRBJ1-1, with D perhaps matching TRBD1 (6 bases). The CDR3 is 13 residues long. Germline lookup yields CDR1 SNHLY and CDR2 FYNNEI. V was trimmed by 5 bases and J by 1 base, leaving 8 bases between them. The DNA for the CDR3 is TGTGCCAGCAGTATGACAGGGAACACTGAAGCTTTCTTT. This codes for CASSMTGNTEAFF.

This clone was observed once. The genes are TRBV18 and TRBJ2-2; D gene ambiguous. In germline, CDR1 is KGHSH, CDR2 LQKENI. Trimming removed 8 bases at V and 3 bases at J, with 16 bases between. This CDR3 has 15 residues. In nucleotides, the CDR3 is TGTGCCAGCGCCCCGGCGGCCCCAGACACCGGGGAGCTGTTTTTT. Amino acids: CASAPAAPDTGELFF.

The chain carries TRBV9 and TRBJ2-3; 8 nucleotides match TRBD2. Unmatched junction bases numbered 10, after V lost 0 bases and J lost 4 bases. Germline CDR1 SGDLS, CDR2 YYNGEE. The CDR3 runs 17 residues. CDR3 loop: CASSVVPTRLASDTQYF. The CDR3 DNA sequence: TGTGCCAGCAGCGTAGTTCCCACTCGACTAGCGTCAGATACGCAGTATTTT.

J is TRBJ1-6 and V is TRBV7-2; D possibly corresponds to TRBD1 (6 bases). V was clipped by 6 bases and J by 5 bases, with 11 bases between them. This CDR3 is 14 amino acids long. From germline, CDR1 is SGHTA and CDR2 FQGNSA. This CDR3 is CASRPDRNNSPLHF. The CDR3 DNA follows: TGTGCCAGCAGGCCCGACAGGAATAATTCACCCCTCCACTTT.

CDR3 sequence (DNA): TGTGCCAGCACCGGGAGCTTGAACACTGAAGCTTTCTTT. Translating gives CASTGSLNTEAFF. The rearrangement joins TRBV21-1 to TRBJ1-1. TRBV21-1 is listed as a pseudogene. The CDR3 sequence is 13 residues long.

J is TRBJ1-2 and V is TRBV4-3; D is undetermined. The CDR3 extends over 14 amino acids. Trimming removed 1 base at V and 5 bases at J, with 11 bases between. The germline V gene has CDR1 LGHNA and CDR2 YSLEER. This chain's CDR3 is CASSQAGTAYGYTF. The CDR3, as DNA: TGCGCCAGCAGCCAAGCAGGAACCGCGTATGGCTACACCTTC.

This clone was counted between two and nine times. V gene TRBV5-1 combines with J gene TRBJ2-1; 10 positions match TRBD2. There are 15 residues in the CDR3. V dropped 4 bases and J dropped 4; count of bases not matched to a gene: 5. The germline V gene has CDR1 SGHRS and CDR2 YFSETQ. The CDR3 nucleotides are TGCGCCAGCAGCGAACTAGCGGGGTTTTACAATGAGCAGTTCTTC. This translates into CASSELAGFYNEQFF.

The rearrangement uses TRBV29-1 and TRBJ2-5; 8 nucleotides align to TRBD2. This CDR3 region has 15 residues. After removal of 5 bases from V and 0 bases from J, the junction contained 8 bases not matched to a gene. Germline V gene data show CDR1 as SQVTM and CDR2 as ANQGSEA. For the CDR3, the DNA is TGCAGCGTTCATAGGGGCGGGGGGTACCAAGAGACCCAGTACTTC. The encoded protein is CSVHRGGGYQETQYF. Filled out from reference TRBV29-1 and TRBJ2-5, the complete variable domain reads SAVISQKPSRDICQRGTSLTIQCQVDSQVTMMFWYRQQPGQSLTLIATANQGSEATYESGFVIDKFPISRPNLTFSTLTVSNMSPEDSSIYLCSVHRGGGYQETQYFGPGTRLLVL.

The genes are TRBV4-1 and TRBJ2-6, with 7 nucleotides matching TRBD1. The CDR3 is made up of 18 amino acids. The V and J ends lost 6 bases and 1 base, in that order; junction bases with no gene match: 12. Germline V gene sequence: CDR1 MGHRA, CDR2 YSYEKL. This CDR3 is CASRRDRVYASGANVLTF. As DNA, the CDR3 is TGCGCCAGCAGAAGAGACAGGGTCTATGCGTCTGGGGCCAACGTCCTGACTTTC.